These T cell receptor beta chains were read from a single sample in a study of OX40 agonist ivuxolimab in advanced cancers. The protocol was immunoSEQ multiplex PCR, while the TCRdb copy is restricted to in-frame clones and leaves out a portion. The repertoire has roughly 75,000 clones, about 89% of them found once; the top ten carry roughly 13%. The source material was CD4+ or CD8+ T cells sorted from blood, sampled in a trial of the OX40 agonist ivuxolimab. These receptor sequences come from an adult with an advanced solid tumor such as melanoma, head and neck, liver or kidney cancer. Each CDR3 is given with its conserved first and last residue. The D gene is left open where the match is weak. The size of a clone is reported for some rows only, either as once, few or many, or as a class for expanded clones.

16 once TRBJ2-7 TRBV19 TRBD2 TGTGCCAGTAGTTCCCGGACTAGCGGGGCTACCTACGAGCAGTACTTC CASSSRTSGATYEQYF
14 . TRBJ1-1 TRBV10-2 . TGCGCCAGCAGTGAGTCCGACGGGAACACTGAAGCTTTCTTT CASSESDGNTEAFF
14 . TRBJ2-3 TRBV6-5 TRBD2 TGTGCCAGCAGGACTAGCGGGGGCACAGATACGCAGTATTTT CASRTSGGTDTQYF
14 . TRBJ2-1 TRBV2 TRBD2 TGTGCCAGTCGTCTGAGCGGGAGTATTAATGAGCAGTTCTTC CASRLSGSINEQFF
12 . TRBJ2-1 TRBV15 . TGTGCCACCAGCAGAGAAAACAATGAGCAGTTCTTC CATSRENNEQFF
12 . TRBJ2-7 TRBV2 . TGTGCCAGCGTCCTCGGGAGTCACGAGCAGTACTTC CASVLGSHEQYF
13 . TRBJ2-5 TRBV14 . TGTGCCAGCAGCCAACGCGTCTCAGAGACCCAGTACTTC CASSQRVSETQYF
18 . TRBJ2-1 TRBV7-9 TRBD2 TGTGCCAGCAGCTCGACCGACCATGGACTAGCGGGTTACAATGAGCAGTTCTTC CASSSTDHGLAGYNEQFF
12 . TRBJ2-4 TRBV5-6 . TGTGCCAGCACCTGGGGGACAAACATTCAGTACTTC CASTWGTNIQYF
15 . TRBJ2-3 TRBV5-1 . TGCGCCAGCAGCTTAGGGGGGCCAAGCACAGATACGCAGTATTTT CASSLGGPSTDTQYF
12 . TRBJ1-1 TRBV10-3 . TGTGCCATCAGTGAAGGGAACACTGAAGCTTTCTTT CAISEGNTEAFF
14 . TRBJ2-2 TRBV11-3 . TGTGCCAGCAGCCAGGGACAACACACCGGGGAGCTGTTTTTT CASSQGQHTGELFF
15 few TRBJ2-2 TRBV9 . TGTGCCAGCAGCGTTAAGTCCTCGAACACCGGGGAGCTGTTTTTT CASSVKSSNTGELFF
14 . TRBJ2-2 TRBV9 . TGTGCCAGCAGCGTCGTTTACCACACCGGGGAGCTGTTTTTT CASSVVYHTGELFF
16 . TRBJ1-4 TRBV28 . TGTGCCAGCAGTTTCCCACCGGGACCACGGGATGAAAAACTGTTTTTT CASSFPPGPRDEKLFF
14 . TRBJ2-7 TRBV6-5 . TGTGCCAGCACCGGGACATCCTCTCCTTGGGAGCAGTACTTC CASTGTSSPWEQYF
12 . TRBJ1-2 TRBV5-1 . TGCGCCAGCAGCTTGGAAAGTAACGGCTACACCTTC CASSLESNGYTF
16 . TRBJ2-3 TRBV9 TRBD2 TGTGCCAGCAGCGTTTCCCCGGGAGGGCTTATAGATACGCAGTATTTT CASSVSPGGLIDTQYF
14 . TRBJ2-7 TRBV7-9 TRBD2 TGTGCCAGCAGCGTACTAGCGTCTCGAAGCGAGCAGTACTTC CASSVLASRSEQYF
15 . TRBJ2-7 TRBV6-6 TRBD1 TGTGCCAGCAGTCAGAGGGGGACAGAAGACTACGAGCAGTACTTC CASSQRGTEDYEQYF
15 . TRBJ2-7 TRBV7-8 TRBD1 TGTGCCAGCAGCTTAATGACAGGGGTGGGCTACGAGCAGTACTTC CASSLMTGVGYEQYF
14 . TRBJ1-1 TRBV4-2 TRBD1 TGTGCCAGCAGCCGGGGGGACAGGGACACTGAAGCTTTCTTT CASSRGDRDTEAFF
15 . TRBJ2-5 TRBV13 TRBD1 TGTGCCAGCAGCTCGGGACAGCTGATTAAAGAGACCCAGTACTTC CASSSGQLIKETQYF
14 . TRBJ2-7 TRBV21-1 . TGTGCCAGCAGATGGGGACAGACCTACTACGAGCAGTACTTC CASRWGQTYYEQYF
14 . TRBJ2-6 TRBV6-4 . TGTGCCAGCAGTGAAAACTCTGGGGCCAACGTCCTGACTTTC CASSENSGANVLTF
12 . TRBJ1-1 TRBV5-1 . TGCGCCAGCAGCTTAACCCCGGGGGAAGCTTTCTTT CASSLTPGEAFF
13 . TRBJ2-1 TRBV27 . TGTGCCACCTGGGGGCTCACCGGGATTGAGCAGTTCTTC CATWGLTGIEQFF
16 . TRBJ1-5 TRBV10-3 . TGTGCCATCAGTGAGTCGGGAGGGGTAGGCAATCAGCCCCAGCATTTT CAISESGGVGNQPQHF
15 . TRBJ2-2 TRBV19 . TGTGCCAGTAGGGTAGGGGTAAGGAACACCGGGGAGCTGTTTTTT CASRVGVRNTGELFF
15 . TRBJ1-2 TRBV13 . TGTGCCAGCAGCTTTAACGGGGGGCCGACTTATGGCTACACCTTC CASSFNGGPTYGYTF
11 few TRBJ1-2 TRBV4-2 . TGTGCCAGCAGCCAAGCACGGAAGTGGACCTTC CASSQARKWTF
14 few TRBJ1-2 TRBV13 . TGTGCCAGCAGCCAGTGGGGGGCGAGCTATGGCTACACCTTC CASSQWGASYGYTF
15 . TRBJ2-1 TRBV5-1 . TGCGCCAGCAGCTTGGACGGGGGCTCCTACAATGAGCAGTTCTTC CASSLDGGSYNEQFF
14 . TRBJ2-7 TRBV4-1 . TGCGCCAGCAGCCCCGGGACCGCAATGAACGAGCAGTACTTC CASSPGTAMNEQYF
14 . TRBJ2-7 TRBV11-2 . TGTGCCAGCAGCCCTGGGACTTTACGCTACGAGCAGTACTTC CASSPGTLRYEQYF
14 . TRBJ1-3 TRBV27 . TGTGCCAGCAGTTTAGGGGGTTCTGGAAACACCATATATTTT CASSLGGSGNTIYF
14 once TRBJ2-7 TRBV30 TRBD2 TGTGCCTGGAGTGTAGGGACTAGCTCCTACGAGCAGTACTTC CAWSVGTSSYEQYF
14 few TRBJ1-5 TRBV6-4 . TGTGCCAGCGGTCCGGGCTTTATTAACCAGCCCCAGCATTTT CASGPGFINQPQHF
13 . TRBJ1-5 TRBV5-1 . TGCGCCAGCAGTCAGGGGTACAATCAGCCCCAGCATTTT CASSQGYNQPQHF